This T cell receptor beta chain originates from a study of CD4 T cells in relation to SARS-CoV-2 and coronaviruses. Study at large: PBMCs were cultured with antigen for over nine days before TCR beta sequencing. The negative reference was HIV-1 Nef peptide pool or peptide-free culture. General observations from the study: No donor gave both pre-pandemic and post-infection samples.

Unexposed donor CD4+ T cells date from about 2011-2018, before the COVID-19 pandemic. The cells were cultured for about ten days before CD4+ T cells were isolated. Unexposed-donor CD4+ T cells were probed with SARS-CoV-2 S/N and four cold-coronavirus spikes, cells permitting. This clone showed up just once. No antigen is known for it. Using immunoSEQ multiplex PCR, the repertoire was profiled, and TCRdb retains in-frame clones only, with some absent. In the table there are just under 20,000 clones, just under 80% of which are singletons. Germline loops: CDR1 SGHTA, CDR2 FQGTGA. With V trimmed by 5 bases and J by 0 bases, 3 bases remained unmatched. This CDR3 spans 16 amino acids.

The TCR originated in a human donor in good health. Sequenced material: CD4+ T cells from PBMCs, cultured in vitro. The V call is TRBV7-3, the J call TRBJ2-6; 8 nucleotides align to TRBD2. In DNA form, the CDR3 reads TGTGCCAGCAGCGTTGCGGGGGGCTCTGGGGCCAACGTCCTGACTTTC. This encodes CASSVAGGSGANVLTF.